A single sample is the source of the 30 T cell receptor beta chains below, sequenced in a study of cytomegalovirus exposure and HLA in healthy donors. The PCR was carried out with 60 Vbeta primers and 13 Jbeta primers. TCRdb's table, derived via immunoSEQ multiplex PCR, lists solely in-frame clones and lacks some. Here the sample spans some 140,000 clones, approximately 70% being singletons. The specimen sequenced was PBMCs. The receptors were sampled from a woman aged 40 to 50 in good health and CMV-seronegative.

This clone was recorded a few times. The gene calls are TRBV5-1 and TRBJ1-1; 7 bases match TRBD1. This CDR3 is built from 15 residues. Germline lookup yields CDR1 SGHRS and CDR2 YFSETQ. The junction had 14 bases not matched to a gene; V was cut back by 5 bases and J by 7 bases. CDR3: CASSYLPDRASEAFF. CDR3 nucleotide sequence: TGCGCCAGCAGTTACCTTCCCGACAGGGCGAGTGAAGCTTTCTTT.

CDR3 amino acids: CASKGQRRRGELFF. CDR3 sequence (DNA): TGTGCCAGCAAGGGACAGAGGCGCCGCGGGGAGCTGTTTTTT. The J gene is TRBJ2-2, the V gene TRBV6-1; 7 nucleotides agree with TRBD1. Germline V lookup: CDR1 MNHNS, CDR2 SASEGT. V was clipped by 7 bases and J by 7 bases; unmatched bases: 9. This CDR3 is built from 14 residues.

This chain joins TRBV7-9 and TRBJ1-2, with D unclear. Germline loops: CDR1 SEHNR, CDR2 FQNEAQ (reference sequence). Trimming pared 5 bases from V and 1 base from J, leaving 11 bases between. The CDR3 runs to 14 residues. This chain's CDR3 is CASSPPSGNYGYTF. For the CDR3, the DNA is TGTGCCAGCAGCCCCCCGAGTGGTAACTATGGCTACACCTTC. Full variable domain (rest looked up from reference TRBV7-9 and TRBJ1-2): DTGVSQNPRHKITKRGQNVTFRCDPISEHNRLYWYRQTLGQGPEFLTYFQNEAQLEKSRLLSDRFSAERPKGSFSTLEIQRTEQGDSAMYLCASSPPSGNYGYTFGSGTRLTVV.

The chain has TRBV28 and TRBJ2-2; D ambiguous. The germline V gene encodes CDR1 MDHEN and CDR2 SYDVKM. The CDR3 is 16 amino acids. Trimming shortened V by 2 bases and J by 1 base, and 11 bases separated the two germline ends. CDR3 in DNA: TGTGCCAGCAGTTTACATCCACAGATGAACACCGGGGAGCTGTTTTTT. Translation gives CASSLHPQMNTGELFF.

This sequence joins TRBV7-2 and TRBJ2-1; perhaps TRBD1 as D (5 bases). The length of the CDR3 is 15 residues. V dropped 2 bases and J dropped 1 base, with 9 bases sitting between them. Looked up from germline, CDR1 is SGHTA and CDR2 is FQGNSA. The CDR3 loop reads CASSLMAGSYNEQFF. CDR3 nucleotides: TGTGCCAGCAGCTTAATGGCAGGGTCCTACAATGAGCAGTTCTTC.

The rearrangement uses TRBV6-5 and TRBJ1-2; D is undetermined. Germline CDR1 MNHEY, CDR2 SVGAGI. CDR3 length: 15 amino acids. V was shortened by 6 bases and J by 2 bases, with 16 bases between the two germline ends. CDR3 amino acids: CASSFNRRGNYGYTF. Written as DNA, the CDR3 is TGTGCCAGCAGCTTCAACCGTCGCGGAAACTATGGCTACACCTTC.

The CDR3 DNA reads TGTGCCAGCAGTTGGACAGGGAGAGTTTCCTATAATTCACCCCTCCACTTT. Its translation is CASSWTGRVSYNSPLHF. This sequence joins TRBV27 and TRBJ1-6; 8 nucleotides line up with TRBD1. The CDR3 contains 17 residues. V shed 4 bases and J 1 base; nucleotides not matched to a gene: 6. CDR1 and CDR2 (germline): MNHEY, SMNVEV (reference sequence).

The chain combines TRBV7-8 with TRBJ2-3; 9 nucleotides align to TRBD2. Trimming took 4 bases from V and 1 from J; bases not matched to a gene: 18. The CDR3 runs 20 residues. Germline V CDR1 and CDR2: SGHVS, FQNEAQ. CDR3 loop: CASSSKDGQSSGGRTDTQYF. Written as DNA, the CDR3 is TGTGCCAGCAGCTCTAAGGACGGTCAGTCGAGCGGGGGGCGCACAGATACGCAGTATTTT. Together with reference TRBV7-8 and TRBJ2-3, the CDR3 gives the full variable domain: GAGVSQSPRYKVAKRGQDVALRCDPISGHVSLFWYQQALGQGPEFLTYFQNEAQLDKSGLPSDRFFAERPEGSVSTLKIQRTQQEDSAVYLCASSSKDGQSSGGRTDTQYFGPGTRLTVL.

The chain recombines TRBV5-1 with TRBJ2-7; D may be TRBD2 (5 bases). V was pared by 0 bases and J by 5 bases, with 12 bases between. Germline V gene sequence: CDR1 SGHRS, CDR2 YFSETQ. The CDR3 runs to 14 residues. Written as DNA, the CDR3 is TGCGCCAGCAGCTTGGTTGCCGGGGTGGACGAGCAGTACTTC. Translating gives CASSLVAGVDEQYF.

V usage is TRBV27 and J usage is TRBJ2-2, with D unresolved. CDR1 and CDR2 (germline): MNHEY, SMNVEV (reference sequence). The ends were cut back, 6 bases at V and 1 base at J, with 12 bases in the middle. The CDR3 covers 15 residues. This CDR3 is CASSLVAVNTGELFF. In DNA form, the CDR3 reads TGTGCCAGCAGCCTTGTCGCGGTGAACACCGGGGAGCTGTTTTTT.

The DNA for the CDR3 is TGTGCCAGCAGCCCGTCCGGCGGGGGGGCGGGTGTGGATACGCAGTATTTT. Protein: CASSPSGGGAGVDTQYF. The chain carries TRBV7-9 and TRBJ2-3, with 9 bases that match TRBD2. Germline CDR1 reads SEHNR; CDR2 reads FQNEAQ (reference sequence). J was trimmed by 6 bases and V by 5 bases; bases with no gene match: 15. This CDR3 region has 17 residues.

The J gene is TRBJ2-1, the V gene TRBV5-1; tentatively, D is TRBD1 (5 bases). Between the trimmed V and J ends, which lost 2 bases and 2 bases, there was a span of 14 bases. The CDR3 runs 16 residues. Germline V gene data show CDR1 as SGHRS and CDR2 as YFSETQ. The DNA for the CDR3 is TGCGCCAGCAGCTTCTTACAGGTTGCGGCCTACAATGAGCAGTTCTTC. This sequence encodes CASSFLQVAAYNEQFF.

This clone occurred once. The chain combines TRBV5-4 with TRBJ1-2; 7 bases map to TRBD1. The ends lost 4 bases at V and 10 bases at J; junction bases unmatched: 7. CDR3 size: 12 residues. The germline V gene has CDR1 SGHNT and CDR2 YYREEE (reference sequence). This chain's CDR3 is CASSMGQRVYTF. DNA of the CDR3: TGTGCCAGCAGCATGGGACAGCGGGTCTACACCTTC.

The gene calls are TRBV6-1 and TRBJ2-7; tentatively, D is TRBD2 (5 bases). The CDR3 is 14 residues long. CDR1 and CDR2 (germline): MNHNS, SASEGT. V was clipped by 8 bases and J by 0 bases, with 14 bases between them. CDR3 sequence (DNA): TGTGCCAGCGAGGGCGGGTCCCTCTCCTACGAGCAGTACTTC. The encoded protein is CASEGGSLSYEQYF.

This clone showed up just once. The chain carries TRBV29-1 and TRBJ2-1, with TRBD2 identical over 9 bases. Losses at the gene ends were 4 bases for V and 2 bases for J; bases not matched to a gene: 12. This CDR3 contains 17 residues. Looked up from germline, CDR1 is SQVTM and CDR2 is ANQGSEA. CDR3 sequence reads: CSVASGDSRRTYNEQFF. The CDR3 bases are TGCAGCGTTGCTAGCGGGGACTCTAGGAGGACCTACAATGAGCAGTTCTTC.

This clone was detected only once. The DNA for the CDR3 is TGTGCCAGCCGGGGGGCGGGGGGCTACACCTTC. It translates to CASRGAGGYTF. The V gene is TRBV27, the J gene TRBJ1-2; perhaps TRBD1 as D (6 bases). V gave up 8 bases and J gave up 8 bases, with 12 bases separating them. CDR1 MNHEY and CDR2 SMNVEV come from the germline V gene (reference sequence). The CDR3 covers 11 residues.

The chain has TRBV27 and TRBJ2-1, with D perhaps matching TRBD1 (6 bases). The CDR3 is 15 residues long. Trimming shortened V by 5 bases and J by 0 bases, and 11 bases separated the two germline ends. Germline loops: CDR1 MNHEY, CDR2 SMNVEV (reference sequence). The CDR3 reads CASSPGTSSYNEQFF. DNA for the CDR3: TGTGCCAGCAGTCCAGGGACAAGCTCCTACAATGAGCAGTTCTTC.

The chain joins TRBV6-6 to TRBJ2-7; TRBD2 matches at 11 bases. CDR3 length: 15 residues. The V segment lost 4 bases and the J segment 4 bases; nucleotides outside the gene matches: 6. In germline, CDR1 is MNHNY, CDR2 SVGAGI (reference sequence). CDR3 sequence reads: CASSLTSGEVYEQYF. The CDR3 DNA reads as TGTGCCAGCAGTTTGACTAGCGGGGAGGTTTACGAGCAGTACTTC.

This chain uses TRBV6-5 with TRBJ2-2, with TRBD1 matching over 10 bases. This CDR3 contains 15 residues. Germline V CDR1 and CDR2: MNHEY, SVGAGI. Trimming cost V 7 bases and J 4 bases; bases outside gene matches: 6. CDR3 sequence: CASISGQGTTGELFF. CDR3 sequence (DNA): TGTGCCAGCATTTCGGGACAGGGGACCACCGGGGAGCTGTTTTTT.

In this sample, this clone turned up a few times. The chain uses TRBV2 and TRBJ2-7; the D gene is possibly TRBD1 (5 bases). In germline, CDR1 is SNHLY, CDR2 FYNNEI. The germline V and J ends were trimmed by 2 bases and 5 bases, with 16 bases remaining between them. The CDR3 runs to 15 residues. The CDR3 nucleotides read TGTGCCAGCAGTGAATCCTCCCACAGGAGCCACGAGCAGTACTTC. Its translation: CASSESSHRSHEQYF.

CDR3 nucleotide sequence: TGCGCCAGCAGCCAAGGCCGGTCCTACAATGAGCAGTTCTTC. The encoded protein is CASSQGRSYNEQFF. V and J are TRBV4-1 and TRBJ2-1; no clear D. Trimming removed 1 base at V and 1 base at J, with 5 bases between. Germline V gene data show CDR1 as MGHRA and CDR2 as YSYEKL. The CDR3 extends over 14 amino acids.

The chain uses TRBV7-9 and TRBJ2-3; 8 bases line up with TRBD2. The CDR3 is 15 residues long. The V and J ends lost 5 bases and 4 bases, in that order; junction bases with no gene match: 8. In germline, CDR1 is SEHNR, CDR2 FQNEAQ (reference sequence). The CDR3 region is CASSTSGGAADTQYF. The CDR3 coding sequence is TGTGCCAGCAGCACATCGGGGGGGGCGGCAGATACGCAGTATTTT.

This sequence joins TRBV19 and TRBJ2-3; possibly TRBD1 for D (6 bases). The CDR3 spans 14 residues. Germline CDR1 reads LNHDA; CDR2 reads SQIVND (reference sequence). The germline V and J ends were trimmed by 8 bases and 6 bases, with 18 bases remaining between them. The CDR3 region is CASRSQGYIDTQYF. Written as DNA, the CDR3 is TGTGCCAGTCGCTCTCAGGGGTATATCGATACGCAGTATTTT.

The count of this clone is one. The chain links TRBV5-4 to TRBJ2-5; 12 positions agree with TRBD2. V lost 7 bases, J lost 3 bases, and 4 bases stayed unmatched. The CDR3 has 14 residues. The germline gives CDR1 SGHNT, CDR2 YYREEE (reference sequence). CDR3: CASSSGGAEETQYF. In nucleotides, the CDR3 is TGTGCCAGCTCTAGCGGGGGGGCAGAAGAGACCCAGTACTTC.

The rearrangement links TRBV4-2 to TRBJ2-3, with a weak D call TRBD1 (5 bases). CDR3 size: 16 residues. The germline CDR1 and CDR2 sequences are LGHNA and YNFKEQ. V dropped 0 bases and J dropped 5 bases, with 15 bases sitting between them. CDR3 region: CASSQDGTGIKDTQYF. The DNA of the CDR3 is TGTGCCAGCAGCCAAGACGGAACAGGAATAAAAGATACGCAGTATTTT.

In DNA, the CDR3 is TGTGCCAGCAGTTTCCAGGGGGGATTCGATGGCTACACCTTC. It codes for CASSFQGGFDGYTF. V and J are TRBV27 and TRBJ1-2, with TRBD1 matching 7 bases. The V segment lost 3 bases and the J segment 6 bases; nucleotides outside the gene matches: 7. The CDR3 extends over 14 amino acids. CDR1 MNHEY and CDR2 SMNVEV come from the germline V gene (reference sequence).

The table lists this clone with a few counts. The chain employs TRBV25-1 and TRBJ2-5; 11 bases are a match to TRBD2. The CDR3 spans 17 residues. With V trimmed by 5 bases and J by 6 bases, 14 bases remained unmatched. Germline CDR1 and CDR2: MGHDK and SYGVNS. For the CDR3, the DNA is TGTGCCAGCAGTCCCCCCTCTAGCGGGGGGTCTACGAAGACCCAGTACTTC. It specifies CASSPPSSGGSTKTQYF.

The gene calls are TRBV5-4 and TRBJ2-5; 7 nucleotides line up with TRBD1. V was pared by 0 bases and J by 5 bases, with 4 bases of the junction left unmatched. The CDR3 spans 14 residues. Germline lookup yields CDR1 SGHNT and CDR2 YYREEE (reference sequence). Here the CDR3 DNA reads TGTGCCAGCAGCTTGGGACAGGGTATTGAGACCCAGTACTTC. Translating it yields CASSLGQGIETQYF.

This clone turned up a few times. This chain links TRBV10-3 with TRBJ1-2, with TRBD1 matching 10 bases. J lost 6 bases, V lost 4 bases, and 8 bases had no gene match. The CDR3 extends over 15 amino acids. From germline, CDR1 is ENHRY and CDR2 SYGVKD. This CDR3 reads CAISGSRDRGDGYTF. The CDR3 DNA follows: TGTGCCATCAGTGGGAGCCGGGACAGGGGAGATGGCTACACCTTC.

The chain uses TRBV7-9 and TRBJ1-2; 9 bases agree with TRBD1. CDR3 length equals 13 residues. CDR1 is SEHNR, CDR2 FQNEAQ, per germline (reference sequence). Unmatched junction bases numbered 3, after V lost 1 base and J lost 9 bases. CDR3 sequence reads: CASSLGTGERYTF. CDR3 sequence (DNA): TGTGCCAGCAGCTTAGGGACAGGGGAACGCTACACCTTC.